Listed below are T cell receptor beta chains from one sample, sequenced in a study of shared clonotypes between healthy human individuals. Libraries were prepared by immunoSEQ multiplex PCR; TCRdb keeps only in-frame clonotypes and omits some of them. Found here are about half a million clones, roughly three quarters of them singletons; the top ten hold about 12%. Specimen: PBMCs. These receptors were taken from a woman aged 40 to 49 in good health. Some clones in this sample may be carry-over from other donors' samples. Both conserved end residues are part of each CDR3. The size of a clone is reported for some rows only, either as once, few or many, or as a class for expanded clones.

TRBV9	few	CASSPSTNTEAFF
TRBV18	.	CASSPTRGGSNEQFF
TRBV7-9	.	CASSLDNLVAFF
TRBV15	.	CATSKGKNTEAFF
TRBV10-3	few	CAIREDLYSNQPQHF
TRBV7-6	.	CASSLEQNSNQPQHF
TRBV11-1	few	CASSIYRNTEAFF
TRBV27	.	CASSPGTSGRLETQYF
TRBV9	once	CASSPLTSGSFEQYF
TRBV2	.	CASSPGGRDTSNQPQHF